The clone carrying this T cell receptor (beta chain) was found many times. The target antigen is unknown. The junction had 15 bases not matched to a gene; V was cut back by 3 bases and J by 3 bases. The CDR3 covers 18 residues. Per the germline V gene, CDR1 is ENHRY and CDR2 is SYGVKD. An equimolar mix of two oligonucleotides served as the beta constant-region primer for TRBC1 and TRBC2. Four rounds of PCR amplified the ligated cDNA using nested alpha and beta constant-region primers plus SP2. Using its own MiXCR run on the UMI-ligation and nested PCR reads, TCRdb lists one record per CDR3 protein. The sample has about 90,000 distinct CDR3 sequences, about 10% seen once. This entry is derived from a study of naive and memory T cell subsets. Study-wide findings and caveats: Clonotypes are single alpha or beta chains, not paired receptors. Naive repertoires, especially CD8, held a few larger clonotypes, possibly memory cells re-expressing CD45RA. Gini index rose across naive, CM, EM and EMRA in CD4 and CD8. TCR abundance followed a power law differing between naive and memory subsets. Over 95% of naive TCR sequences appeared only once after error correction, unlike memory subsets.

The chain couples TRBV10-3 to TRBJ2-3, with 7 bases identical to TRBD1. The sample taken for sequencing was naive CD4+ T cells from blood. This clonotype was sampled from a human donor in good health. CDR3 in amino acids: CAISDLRQGVGVTDTQYF. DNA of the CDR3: TGTGCCATCAGTGACCTCCGACAGGGAGTAGGGGTAACAGATACGCAGTATTTT.